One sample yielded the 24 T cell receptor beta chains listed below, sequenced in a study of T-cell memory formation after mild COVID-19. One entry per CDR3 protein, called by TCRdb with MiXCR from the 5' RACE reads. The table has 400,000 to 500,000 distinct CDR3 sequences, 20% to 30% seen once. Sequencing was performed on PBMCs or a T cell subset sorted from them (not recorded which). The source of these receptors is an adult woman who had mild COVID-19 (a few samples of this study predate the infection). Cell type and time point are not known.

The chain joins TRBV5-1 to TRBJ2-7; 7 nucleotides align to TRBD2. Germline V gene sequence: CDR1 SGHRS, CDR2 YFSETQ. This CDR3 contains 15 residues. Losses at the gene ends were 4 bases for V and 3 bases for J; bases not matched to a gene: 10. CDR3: CASSPRASGYYEQYF. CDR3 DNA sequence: TGCGCCAGCAGCCCCCGGGCTAGCGGATACTACGAGCAGTACTTC.

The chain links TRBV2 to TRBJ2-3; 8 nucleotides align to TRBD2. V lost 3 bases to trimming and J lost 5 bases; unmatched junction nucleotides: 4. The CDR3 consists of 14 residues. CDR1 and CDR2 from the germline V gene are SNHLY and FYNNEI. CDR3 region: CASSESGRGDTQYF. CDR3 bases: TGTGCCAGCAGTGAGTCCGGGAGGGGAGATACGCAGTATTTT.

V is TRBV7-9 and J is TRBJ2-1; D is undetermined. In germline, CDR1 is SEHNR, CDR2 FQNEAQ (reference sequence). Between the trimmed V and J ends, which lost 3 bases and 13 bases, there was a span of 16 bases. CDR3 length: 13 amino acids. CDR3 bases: TGTGCCAGCAGCTTCCCAGGACGATTATATCAGTTCTTC. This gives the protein CASSFPGRLYQFF.

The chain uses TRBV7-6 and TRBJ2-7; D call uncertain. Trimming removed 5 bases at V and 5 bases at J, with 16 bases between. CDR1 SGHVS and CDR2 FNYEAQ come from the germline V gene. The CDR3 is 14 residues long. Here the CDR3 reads CASSQSAQVHEQYF. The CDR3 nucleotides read TGTGCCAGCAGCCAGAGTGCTCAAGTCCACGAGCAGTACTTC.

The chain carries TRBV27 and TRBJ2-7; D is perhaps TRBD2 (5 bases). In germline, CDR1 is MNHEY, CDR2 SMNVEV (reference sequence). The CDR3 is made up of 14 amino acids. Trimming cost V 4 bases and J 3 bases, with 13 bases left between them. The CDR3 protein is CASSYSGNLYEQYF. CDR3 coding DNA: TGTGCCAGCAGTTATTCCGGGAACCTCTACGAGCAGTACTTC.

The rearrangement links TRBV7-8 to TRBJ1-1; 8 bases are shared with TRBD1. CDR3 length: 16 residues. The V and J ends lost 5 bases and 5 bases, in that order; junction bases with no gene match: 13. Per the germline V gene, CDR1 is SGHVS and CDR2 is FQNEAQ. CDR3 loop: CASSPHPAGTGTEAFF. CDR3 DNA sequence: TGTGCCAGCAGCCCCCACCCCGCCGGGACAGGAACTGAAGCTTTCTTT.

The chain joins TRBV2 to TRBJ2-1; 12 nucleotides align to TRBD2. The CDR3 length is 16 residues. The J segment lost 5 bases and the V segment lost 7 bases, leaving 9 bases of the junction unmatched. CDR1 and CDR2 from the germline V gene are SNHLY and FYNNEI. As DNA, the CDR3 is TGTGCCAGCAACGAGGGACTAGCGGGTCTAAACAATGAGCAGTTCTTC. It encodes CASNEGLAGLNNEQFF.

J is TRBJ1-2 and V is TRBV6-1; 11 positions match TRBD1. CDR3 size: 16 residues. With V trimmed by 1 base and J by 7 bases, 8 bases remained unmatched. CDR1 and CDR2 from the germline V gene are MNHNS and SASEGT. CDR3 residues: CASSEEWDRGSFGYTF. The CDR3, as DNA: TGTGCCAGCAGTGAAGAGTGGGACAGGGGGTCTTTTGGCTACACCTTC.

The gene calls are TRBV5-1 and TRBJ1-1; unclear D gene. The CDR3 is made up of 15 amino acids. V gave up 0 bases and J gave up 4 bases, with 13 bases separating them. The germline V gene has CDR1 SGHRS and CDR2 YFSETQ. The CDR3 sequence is CASSLAQDWITEAFF. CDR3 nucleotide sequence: TGCGCCAGCAGCTTGGCGCAGGATTGGATCACTGAAGCTTTCTTT.

CDR3 DNA sequence: TGCAGCGTTGGAAGCAGGGACCACGAGCAGTACTTC. Protein sequence: CSVGSRDHEQYF. This rearrangement joins TRBV29-1 to TRBJ2-7; D possibly matches TRBD1 or TRBD2 (5 bases each). Per germline, CDR1 SQVTM and CDR2 ANQGSEA. The CDR3 has 12 residues. V was cut by 4 bases and J by 5 bases, with 12 bases left in between.

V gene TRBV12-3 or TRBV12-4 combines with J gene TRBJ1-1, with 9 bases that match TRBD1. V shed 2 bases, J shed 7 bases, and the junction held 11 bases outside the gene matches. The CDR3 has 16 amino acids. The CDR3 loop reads CASSLRLTGGDHEAFF. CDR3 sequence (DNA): TGTGCCAGCAGTTTAAGATTAACAGGGGGCGACCATGAAGCTTTCTTT.

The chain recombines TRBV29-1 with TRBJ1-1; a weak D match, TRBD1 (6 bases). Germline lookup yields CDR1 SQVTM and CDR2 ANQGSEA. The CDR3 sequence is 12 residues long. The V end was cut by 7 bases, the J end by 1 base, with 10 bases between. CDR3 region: CSAGGRNTEAFF. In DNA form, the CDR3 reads TGCAGCGCTGGGGGCAGGAACACTGAAGCTTTCTTT.

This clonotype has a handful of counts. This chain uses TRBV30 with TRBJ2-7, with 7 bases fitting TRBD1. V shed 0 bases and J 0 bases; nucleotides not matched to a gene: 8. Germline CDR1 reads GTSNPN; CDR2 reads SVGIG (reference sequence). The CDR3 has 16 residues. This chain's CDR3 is CAWSVMTGRSSYEQYF. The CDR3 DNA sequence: TGTGCCTGGAGTGTAATGACAGGGCGGAGCTCCTACGAGCAGTACTTC.

In nucleotides, the CDR3 is TGTGCCAGCAGCCTGACACAGGGACGGGGCTACACCTTC. Residues: CASSLTQGRGYTF. This chain joins TRBV3-1 and TRBJ1-2; the D gene is possibly TRBD1 (6 bases). Trimming removed 4 bases from V and 8 bases from J, with 14 bases in between. This CDR3 has 13 residues. Per germline, CDR1 LGHDT and CDR2 YNNKEL (reference sequence).

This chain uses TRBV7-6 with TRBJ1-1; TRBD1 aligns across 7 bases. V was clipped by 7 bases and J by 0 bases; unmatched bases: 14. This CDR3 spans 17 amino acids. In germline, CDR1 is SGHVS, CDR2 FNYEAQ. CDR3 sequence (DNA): TGTGCCAGCAACCCACGAGGGGGCGCAGCGATGAACACTGAAGCTTTCTTT. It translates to CASNPRGGAAMNTEAFF.

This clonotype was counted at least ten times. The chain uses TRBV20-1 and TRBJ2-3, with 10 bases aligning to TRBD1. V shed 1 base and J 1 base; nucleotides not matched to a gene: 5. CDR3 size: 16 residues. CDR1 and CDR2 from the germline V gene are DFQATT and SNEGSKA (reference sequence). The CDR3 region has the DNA TGCAGTGCTAGAGCACGCGACAGGGGGCGCACAGATACGCAGTATTTT. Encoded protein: CSARARDRGRTDTQYF.

This CDR3 reads CASSRKLAGGRETQYF. The CDR3 DNA follows: TGTGCCAGCAGCCGAAAACTAGCGGGGGGTCGAGAGACCCAGTACTTC. The J gene is TRBJ2-5, the V gene TRBV3-1; TRBD2 aligns across 12 bases. The CDR3 extends over 16 amino acids. Germline trimming cut 4 bases from V and 4 bases from J; bases unmatched to any gene: 7. CDR1 LGHDT and CDR2 YNNKEL come from the germline V gene (reference sequence).

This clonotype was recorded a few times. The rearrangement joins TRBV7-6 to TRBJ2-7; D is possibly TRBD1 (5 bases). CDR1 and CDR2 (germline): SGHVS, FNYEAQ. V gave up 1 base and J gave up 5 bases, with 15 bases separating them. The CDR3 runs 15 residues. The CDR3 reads CASSLVGPGRNEQYF. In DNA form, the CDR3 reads TGTGCCAGCAGCTTAGTGGGGCCGGGTCGGAACGAGCAGTACTTC. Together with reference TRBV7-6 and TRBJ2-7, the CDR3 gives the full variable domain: GAGVSQSPRYKVTKRGQDVALRCDPISGHVSLYWYRQALGQGPEFLTYFNYEAQQDKSGLPNDRFSAERPEGSISTLTIQRTEQRDSAMYRCASSLVGPGRNEQYFGPGTRLTVT.

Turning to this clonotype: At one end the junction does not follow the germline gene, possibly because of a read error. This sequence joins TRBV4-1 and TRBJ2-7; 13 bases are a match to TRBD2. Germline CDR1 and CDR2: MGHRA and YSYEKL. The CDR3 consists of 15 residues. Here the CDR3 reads CASSPLAGGPYEQYF. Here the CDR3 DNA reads TGTGCCAGCAGCCCACTAGCGGGAGGGCCCTACGAGCAGTACTTC.

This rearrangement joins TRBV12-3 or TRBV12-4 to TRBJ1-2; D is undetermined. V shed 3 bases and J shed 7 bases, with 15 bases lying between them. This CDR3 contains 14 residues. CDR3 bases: TGTGCCAGCAGTTTCTTAGGACTTCGGCCTGGCTACACCTTC. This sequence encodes CASSFLGLRPGYTF.

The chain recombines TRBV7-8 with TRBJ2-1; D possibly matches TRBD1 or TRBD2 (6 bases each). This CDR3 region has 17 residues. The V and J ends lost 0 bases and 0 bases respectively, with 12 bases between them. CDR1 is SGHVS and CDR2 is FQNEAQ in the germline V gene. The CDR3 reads CASSLAEGGPSYNEQFF. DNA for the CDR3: TGTGCCAGCAGCTTAGCGGAGGGGGGTCCCTCCTACAATGAGCAGTTCTTC.

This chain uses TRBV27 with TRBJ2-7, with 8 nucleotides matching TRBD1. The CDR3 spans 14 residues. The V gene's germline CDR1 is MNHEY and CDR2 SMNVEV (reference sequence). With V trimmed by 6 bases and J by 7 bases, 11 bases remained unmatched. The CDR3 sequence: CASRPDRAGGEQYF. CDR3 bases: TGTGCCAGCAGGCCGGACAGGGCTGGAGGGGAGCAGTACTTC.

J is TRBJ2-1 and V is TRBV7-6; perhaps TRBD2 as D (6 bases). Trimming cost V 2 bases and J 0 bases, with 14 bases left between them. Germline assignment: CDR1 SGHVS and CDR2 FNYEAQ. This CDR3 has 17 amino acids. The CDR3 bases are TGTGCCAGCAGCTTAATAGAGGCGGGGTACTCCTACAATGAGCAGTTCTTC. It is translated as CASSLIEAGYSYNEQFF.

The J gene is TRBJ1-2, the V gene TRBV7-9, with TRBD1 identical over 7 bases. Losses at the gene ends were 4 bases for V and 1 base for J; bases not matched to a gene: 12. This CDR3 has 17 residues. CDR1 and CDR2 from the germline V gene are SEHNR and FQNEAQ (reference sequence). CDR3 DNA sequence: TGTGCCAGCAGCTCAACTCGGACAGGCTCCATTAACTATGGCTACACCTTC. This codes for CASSSTRTGSINYGYTF. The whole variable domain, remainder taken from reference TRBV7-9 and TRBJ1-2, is DTGVSQNPRHKITKRGQNVTFRCDPISEHNRLYWYRQTLGQGPEFLTYFQNEAQLEKSRLLSDRFSAERPKGSFSTLEIQRTEQGDSAMYLCASSSTRTGSINYGYTFGSGTRLTVV.